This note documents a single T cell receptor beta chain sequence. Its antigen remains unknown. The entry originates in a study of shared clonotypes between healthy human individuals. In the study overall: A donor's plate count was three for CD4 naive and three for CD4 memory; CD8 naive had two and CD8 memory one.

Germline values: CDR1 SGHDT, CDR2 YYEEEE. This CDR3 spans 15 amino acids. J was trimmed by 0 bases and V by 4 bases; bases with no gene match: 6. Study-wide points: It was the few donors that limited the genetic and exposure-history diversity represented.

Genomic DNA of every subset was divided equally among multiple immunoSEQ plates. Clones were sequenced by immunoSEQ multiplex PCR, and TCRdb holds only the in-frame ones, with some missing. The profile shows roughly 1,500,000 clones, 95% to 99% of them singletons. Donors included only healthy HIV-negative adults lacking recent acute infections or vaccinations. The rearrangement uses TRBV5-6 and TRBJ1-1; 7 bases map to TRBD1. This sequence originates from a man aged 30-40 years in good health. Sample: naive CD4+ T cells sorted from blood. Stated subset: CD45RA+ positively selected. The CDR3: CASSPMTGLNTEAFF. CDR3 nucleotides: TGTGCCAGCAGCCCCATGACAGGGCTGAACACTGAAGCTTTCTTT.